The 30 T cell receptor beta chains in this list originate from one sample, sequenced in a study of OX40 agonist ivuxolimab in advanced cancers. Profiling relied on immunoSEQ multiplex PCR, and the TCRdb table lists in-frame clones only, not all of them. The sample consists of about 5,700 clones, roughly 88% of them appearing once. Sequencing was performed on CD4+ or CD8+ T cells sorted from blood, taken in a trial of the OX40 agonist ivuxolimab. The receptors come from an adult with an advanced solid tumor such as melanoma, head and neck, liver or kidney cancer.

V and J are TRBV9 and TRBJ2-1, with 10 bases lining up with TRBD2. CDR3 size: 16 residues. After removal of 3 bases from V and 6 bases from J, the junction contained 9 bases not matched to a gene. The germline CDR1 and CDR2 sequences are SGDLS and YYNGEE. CDR3 DNA: TGTGCCAGCAGCGCAAAAGGACTAGCGGTAGCCAATGAGCAGTTCTTC. Protein product: CASSAKGLAVANEQFF.

V is TRBV9 and J is TRBJ2-7; a weak D match, TRBD1 (6 bases). Between the trimmed V and J ends, which lost 2 bases and 3 bases, there was a span of 15 bases. This CDR3 contains 15 residues. CDR1 and CDR2 from the germline V gene are SGDLS and YYNGEE. The CDR3 here is CASSVFGDTDYEQYF. CDR3 coding DNA: TGTGCCAGCAGCGTCTTTGGGGACACCGACTACGAGCAGTACTTC.

The rearrangement uses TRBV6-6 and TRBJ2-7; D is perhaps TRBD2 (6 bases). V lost 4 bases to trimming and J lost 2 bases, with 12 bases between them. The CDR3 length is 14 residues. Germline V gives CDR1 MNHNY, CDR2 SVGAGI (reference sequence). In nucleotides, the CDR3 is TGTGCCAGCAGTTTACGGGGGAATCCCTACGAGCAGTACTTC. It is translated as CASSLRGNPYEQYF.

Regarding this clone: A read error is the likely source, as a far larger clone sits one nucleotide away. The DNA for the CDR3 is TGTGCCAGCAGACAAGGAAACGAGCAGTACTTC. Protein sequence: CASRQGNEQYF. This chain joins TRBV5-3 and TRBJ2-7; D unresolved. TRBV5-3 is placed among ORFs of uncertain function. V gave up 8 bases and J gave up 5 bases, with 11 bases separating them. This CDR3 contains 11 residues.

The V gene is TRBV6-5, the J gene TRBJ1-1, with 7 nucleotides matching TRBD1. V was clipped by 6 bases and J by 3 bases; unmatched bases: 4. This CDR3 has 13 amino acids. Germline values: CDR1 MNHEY, CDR2 SVGAGI. CDR3 nucleotides: TGTGCCAGCAGCTGGACAGGAGACACTGAAGCTTTCTTT. Translated: CASSWTGDTEAFF.

This CDR3 reads CASSQGPSGVPYGYTF. As DNA, the CDR3 is TGCGCCAGCAGCCAAGGACCCTCGGGGGTGCCCTATGGCTACACCTTC. This sequence joins TRBV4-1 and TRBJ1-2, with a possible D match to TRBD1 (5 bases). The V end was cut by 1 base, the J end by 4 bases, with 16 bases between. The V gene's germline CDR1 is MGHRA and CDR2 YSYEKL. CDR3 length equals 16 residues.

The rearrangement links TRBV29-1 to TRBJ2-1; 14 bases are shared with TRBD2. The CDR3 runs to 17 residues. Losses at the gene ends were 3 bases for V and 0 bases for J; bases not matched to a gene: 4. Germline V gene sequence: CDR1 SQVTM, CDR2 ANQGSEA. The CDR3 region has the DNA TGCAGCGTTGAGTGGACTAGCGGGAGGAGCTCCTACAATGAGCAGTTCTTC. This translates into CSVEWTSGRSSYNEQFF.

The gene calls are TRBV28 and TRBJ2-2, with TRBD2 identical over 10 bases. The germline gives CDR1 MDHEN, CDR2 SYDVKM. CDR3 size: 15 residues. V lost 9 bases to trimming and J lost 4 bases; unmatched junction nucleotides: 8. As DNA, the CDR3 is TGTGCCAGTTCCGCCGGGACTAGCGTCACCGGGGAGCTGTTTTTT. This translates into CASSAGTSVTGELFF.

The chain is built from TRBV11-1 and TRBJ2-5; tentatively, D is TRBD1 or TRBD2 (5 bases each). The V end lost 2 bases, the J end lost 2 bases, and 12 bases lay between the germline ends. This CDR3 contains 15 residues. Germline CDR1 is SGHAT and CDR2 is FQDESV (reference sequence). CDR3 amino acids: CASSLLLDSQETQYF. CDR3 bases: TGTGCCAGCAGCTTATTACTAGACAGTCAAGAGACCCAGTACTTC. Together with reference TRBV11-1 and TRBJ2-5, the CDR3 gives the full variable domain: EAEVAQSPRYKITEKSQAVAFWCDPISGHATLYWYRQILGQGPELLVQFQDESVVDDSQLPKDRFSAERLKGVDSTLKIQPAELGDSAMYLCASSLLLDSQETQYFGPGTRLLVL.

J is TRBJ2-1 and V is TRBV19; D gene uncertain. Germline CDR1 reads LNHDA; CDR2 reads SQIVND (reference sequence). The CDR3 length is 12 residues. The V gene lost 8 bases and the J gene lost 7 bases, with 12 bases spanning the gap. DNA of the CDR3: TGTGCCAGTTGCTTGGACGAAAATGAGCAGTTCTTC. The encoded protein is CASCLDENEQFF.

The J gene is TRBJ2-7, the V gene TRBV19, with TRBD2 as a possible D gene (6 bases). The germline V and J ends were trimmed by 5 bases and 2 bases, with 13 bases remaining between them. The CDR3 is 14 amino acids. Germline CDR1 reads LNHDA; CDR2 reads SQIVND (reference sequence). CDR3 DNA sequence: TGTGCCAGTAGTGGGGGGACGGACACCTACGAGCAGTACTTC. Translated, it gives CASSGGTDTYEQYF.

The chain is built from TRBV6-4 and TRBJ2-3; 12 bases agree with TRBD2. This CDR3 spans 15 amino acids. Unmatched junction bases numbered 5, after V lost 4 bases and J lost 6 bases. Per germline, CDR1 MRHNA and CDR2 SNTAGT. This CDR3 is CASSALAGGSDTQYF. The CDR3 DNA reads as TGTGCCAGCAGTGCACTAGCGGGAGGATCCGATACGCAGTATTTT.

The CDR3 coding sequence is TGTGCCAGCAGTTTTGGGACTTCTGGGGCCAACGTCCTGACTTTC. Its protein is CASSFGTSGANVLTF. V is TRBV6-5 and J is TRBJ2-6, with TRBD2 as a possible D gene (6 bases). CDR1 is MNHEY and CDR2 is SVGAGI in the germline V gene. The CDR3 has 15 amino acids. V dropped 4 bases and J dropped 1 base, with 8 bases sitting between them.

V and J are TRBV6-5 and TRBJ1-1, with 10 bases that match TRBD1. The CDR3 is made up of 16 amino acids. Germline V CDR1 and CDR2: MNHEY, SVGAGI. Germline trimming cut 3 bases from V and 6 bases from J; bases unmatched to any gene: 10. CDR3 sequence: CASSYQTGGRRAEAFF. The CDR3 DNA sequence: TGTGCCAGCAGTTATCAGACAGGGGGCAGGAGGGCTGAAGCTTTCTTT.

The chain uses TRBV7-9 and TRBJ2-1; TRBD1 matches at 9 bases. The V gene's germline CDR1 is SEHNR and CDR2 FQNEAQ (reference sequence). J was trimmed by 1 base and V by 4 bases; bases with no gene match: 5. CDR3 size: 16 residues. Here the CDR3 DNA reads TGTGCCAGCAGCTCTCCCGGACAGGGGTCCTACAATGAGCAGTTCTTC. Protein sequence: CASSSPGQGSYNEQFF. The full variable domain, with the rest looked up from reference TRBV7-9 and TRBJ2-1, is DTGVSQNPRHKITKRGQNVTFRCDPISEHNRLYWYRQTLGQGPEFLTYFQNEAQLEKSRLLSDRFSAERPKGSFSTLEIQRTEQGDSAMYLCASSSPGQGSYNEQFFGPGTRLTVL.

The rearrangement joins TRBV27 to TRBJ2-6; tentative D call: TRBD2 (5 bases). CDR3 length: 18 residues. V was cut by 10 bases and J by 0 bases, with 22 bases left in between. CDR1 is MNHEY and CDR2 is SMNVEV in the germline V gene (reference sequence). The CDR3 bases are TGTGCCACCAAACCGAGGGCAGTCCCTATCTCTGGGGCCAACGTCCTGACTTTC. Its translation is CATKPRAVPISGANVLTF.

In its sample, this clone was seen a few times. This rearrangement joins TRBV6-6 to TRBJ2-3, with D perhaps matching TRBD2 (5 bases). The CDR3 is made up of 15 amino acids. The V gene's germline CDR1 is MNHNY and CDR2 SVGAGI (reference sequence). Trimming pared 3 bases from V and 2 bases from J, leaving 12 bases between. This CDR3 is CASSYRAGTTDTQYF. CDR3 nucleotide sequence: TGTGCCAGCAGTTATCGGGCGGGCACCACAGATACGCAGTATTTT.

The chain employs TRBV4-2 and TRBJ2-7; D is unresolved. Germline V CDR1 and CDR2: LGHNA, YNFKEQ. Trimming cost V 3 bases and J 0 bases, with 15 bases left between them. The CDR3 covers 16 residues. CDR3 sequence: CASSQVNDASSYEQYF. CDR3 nucleotide sequence: TGTGCCAGCAGCCAGGTTAACGACGCGAGCTCCTACGAGCAGTACTTC.

This clone came up once. V gene TRBV19 combines with J gene TRBJ2-1; the D is unclear. The CDR3 runs 13 residues. Germline CDR1 and CDR2: LNHDA and SQIVND (reference sequence). With 3 bases removed from V and 6 bases from J, the gap between germline ends came to 9 bases. CDR3 DNA sequence: TGTGCCAGTAGTATTAACTCGGGCAATGAGCAGTTCTTC. Translating gives CASSINSGNEQFF.

V gene TRBV19 combines with J gene TRBJ2-2; 10 nucleotides align to TRBD2. Trimming took 3 bases from V and 7 from J; bases not matched to a gene: 5. The CDR3 has 15 residues. Germline CDR1 is LNHDA and CDR2 is SQIVND (reference sequence). DNA of the CDR3: TGTGCCAGTAGTATCCTAGCGGGAGTGGGCGGGGAGCTGTTTTTT. It encodes CASSILAGVGGELFF.

This clone has a single count. The rearrangement joins TRBV29-1 to TRBJ1-5; D not resolved. Germline-derived CDR1 and CDR2 are SQVTM and ANQGSEA. V was trimmed by 4 bases and J by 2 bases, leaving 9 bases between them. The CDR3 has 13 amino acids. CDR3 nucleotide sequence: TGCAGCGTTGCTGCTCCTGGCAATCAGCCCCAGCATTTT. Translation: CSVAAPGNQPQHF.

V usage is TRBV19 and J usage is TRBJ2-7; maybe TRBD2 (6 bases). Germline V lookup: CDR1 LNHDA, CDR2 SQIVND (reference sequence). V was trimmed by 5 bases and J by 4 bases, leaving 15 bases between them. CDR3 size: 14 residues. CDR3 sequence: CASSYGTGLYEQYF. The CDR3 DNA is TGTGCCAGTAGTTACGGGACTGGTCTTTACGAGCAGTACTTC. Full variable domain (rest looked up from reference TRBV19 and TRBJ2-7): DGGITQSPKYLFRKEGQNVTLSCEQNLNHDAMYWYRQDPGQGLRLIYYSQIVNDFQKGDIAEGYSVSREKKESFPLTVTSAQKNPTAFYLCASSYGTGLYEQYFGPGTRLTVT.

The rearrangement joins TRBV5-6 to TRBJ1-4; the match to TRBD1 covers 7 bases. After removal of 1 base from V and 8 bases from J, the junction contained 5 bases not matched to a gene. Looked up from germline, CDR1 is SGHDT and CDR2 is YYEEEE. CDR3 size: 14 residues. The CDR3 DNA follows: TGTGCCAGCAGCTTGTTAATACAGGGGGAAAAACTGTTTTTT. Its protein product is CASSLLIQGEKLFF.

The chain is built from TRBV5-4 and TRBJ2-7; tentative D call: TRBD2 (5 bases). In germline, CDR1 is SGHNT, CDR2 YYREEE (reference sequence). The CDR3 has 14 residues. Trimming cost V 2 bases and J 3 bases, with 12 bases left between them. In nucleotides, the CDR3 is TGTGCCAGCAGCTTCTTCGGGGTCCTCTACGAGCAGTACTTC. Its translation: CASSFFGVLYEQYF.

The chain combines TRBV6-6 with TRBJ2-1; no reliable D call. With 5 bases removed from V and 5 bases from J, the gap between germline ends came to 19 bases. The CDR3 is made up of 16 amino acids. CDR1 MNHNY and CDR2 SVGAGI come from the germline V gene (reference sequence). The CDR3 here is CASSPLEAIVDNEQFF. The CDR3, as DNA: TGTGCCAGCAGTCCGCTTGAGGCCATCGTCGACAATGAGCAGTTCTTC.

The chain is built from TRBV9 and TRBJ2-6; D unresolved. V was shortened by 4 bases and J by 2 bases, with 10 bases between the two germline ends. CDR1 SGDLS and CDR2 YYNGEE come from the germline V gene. The CDR3 totals 15 residues. CDR3 nucleotides: TGTGCCAGCAGCCTAGATAGGACTGGGGCCAACGTCCTGACTTTC. Its translation is CASSLDRTGANVLTF.

The chain has TRBV4-1 and TRBJ2-7; D gene uncertain. Germline assignment: CDR1 MGHRA and CDR2 YSYEKL. The CDR3 contains 13 residues. The germline V and J ends were trimmed by 2 bases and 3 bases, with 8 bases remaining between them. The CDR3 spells CASSQNTDYEQYF. DNA for the CDR3: TGCGCCAGCAGCCAAAATACAGACTACGAGCAGTACTTC.

The gene calls are TRBV6-5 and TRBJ2-3; no clear D. The CDR3 totals 12 residues. V was trimmed by 0 bases and J by 7 bases, leaving 5 bases between them. Germline V CDR1 and CDR2: MNHEY, SVGAGI. The CDR3 DNA reads as TGTGCCAGCAGTTACTCGGGAAATACGCAGTATTTT. This translates into CASSYSGNTQYF.

The V and J genes are TRBV2 and TRBJ1-2; D not resolved. V was pared by 0 bases and J by 4 bases, with 9 bases between. The CDR3 is 14 residues long. The germline gives CDR1 SNHLY, CDR2 FYNNEI. CDR3 sequence reads: CASSEAGLTYGYTF. The DNA of the CDR3 is TGTGCCAGCAGTGAAGCAGGACTAACCTATGGCTACACCTTC.

This chain uses TRBV15 with TRBJ2-7; weak D call: TRBD2 (6 bases). Per the germline V gene, CDR1 is LNHNV and CDR2 is YYDKDF (reference sequence). This CDR3 contains 14 residues. The V and J ends lost 0 bases and 6 bases respectively, with 12 bases between them. CDR3 protein: CATSRDRGDFEQYF. CDR3 nucleotides: TGTGCCACCAGCAGAGATCGCGGGGATTTCGAGCAGTACTTC.